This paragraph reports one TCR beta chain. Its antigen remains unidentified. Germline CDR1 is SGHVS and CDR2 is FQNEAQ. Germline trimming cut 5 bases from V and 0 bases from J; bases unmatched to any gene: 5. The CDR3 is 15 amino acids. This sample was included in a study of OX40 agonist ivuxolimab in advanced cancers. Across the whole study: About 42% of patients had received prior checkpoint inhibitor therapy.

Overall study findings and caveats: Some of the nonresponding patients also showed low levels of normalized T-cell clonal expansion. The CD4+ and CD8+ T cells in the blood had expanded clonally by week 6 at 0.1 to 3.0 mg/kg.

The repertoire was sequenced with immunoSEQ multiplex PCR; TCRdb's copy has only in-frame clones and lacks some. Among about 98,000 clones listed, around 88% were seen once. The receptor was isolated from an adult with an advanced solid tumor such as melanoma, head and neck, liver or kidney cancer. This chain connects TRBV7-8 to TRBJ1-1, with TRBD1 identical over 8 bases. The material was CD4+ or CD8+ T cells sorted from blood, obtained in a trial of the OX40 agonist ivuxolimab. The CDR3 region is CASSPGQGVNTEAFF. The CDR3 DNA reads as TGTGCCAGCAGCCCTGGACAGGGAGTGAACACTGAAGCTTTCTTT.